This T cell receptor (beta chain) was sequenced for a study of shared clonotypes between healthy human individuals. Study information: The plates for each donor numbered three CD4 naive, three CD4 memory, two CD8 naive and one CD8 memory. Study conclusions and caveats: Shared clonotypes: approximately 5.3% naive CD4, approximately 3.4% naive CD8, 2% to 2.5% memory CD4, approximately 0.4% memory CD8. Blood alone was sampled, and tissue repertoires likely differ.

Sorted-subset replicate PCRs used 150 to 250 ng of genomic DNA. This amount corresponded to some 30,000 T cell genomes. The table came from immunoSEQ multiplex PCR; TCRdb's copy has only in-frame clones and leaves some out. The sample shows about 2.1 million clones, roughly 93% of them seen only once. CD8 cells regarded as naive lacked CD45RO, were positively chosen for CCR7, and omitted terminally differentiated effector memory CD45RA+ cells. Details on this clone: What it recognizes is unknown.

With 4 bases clipped from V and 8 bases from J, the junction kept 8 bases outside the gene matches. The CDR3 length is 15 residues. The germline V gene encodes CDR1 SEHNR and CDR2 FQNEAQ (reference sequence). The TCR was taken from a man younger than 35 in good health. Some clones in this sample may be carry-over from other donors' samples. The genes are TRBV7-9 and TRBJ2-2; TRBD1 aligns across 9 bases. Sequencing was done on a sample of naive CD8+ T cells from PBMCs. The CDR3 region is CASSSRTGEMGELFF. The CDR3 DNA reads as TGTGCCAGCAGCTCACGGACAGGGGAAATGGGGGAGCTGTTTTTT. Using reference TRBV7-9 and TRBJ2-2 for the parts outside the CDR3, the full variable domain is DTGVSQNPRHKITKRGQNVTFRCDPISEHNRLYWYRQTLGQGPEFLTYFQNEAQLEKSRLLSDRFSAERPKGSFSTLEIQRTEQGDSAMYLCASSSRTGEMGELFFGEGSRLTVL.